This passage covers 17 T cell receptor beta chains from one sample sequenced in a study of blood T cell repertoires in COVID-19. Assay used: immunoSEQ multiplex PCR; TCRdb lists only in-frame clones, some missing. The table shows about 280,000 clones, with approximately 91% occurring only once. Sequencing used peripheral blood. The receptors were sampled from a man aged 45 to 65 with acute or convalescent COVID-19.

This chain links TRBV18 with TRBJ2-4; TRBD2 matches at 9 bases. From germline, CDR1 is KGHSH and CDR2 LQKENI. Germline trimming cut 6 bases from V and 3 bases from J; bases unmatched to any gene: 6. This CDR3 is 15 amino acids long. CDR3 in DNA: TGTGCCAGCTCCGCGGGAGGGGTTGACAAAAACATTCAGTACTTC. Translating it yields CASSAGGVDKNIQYF.

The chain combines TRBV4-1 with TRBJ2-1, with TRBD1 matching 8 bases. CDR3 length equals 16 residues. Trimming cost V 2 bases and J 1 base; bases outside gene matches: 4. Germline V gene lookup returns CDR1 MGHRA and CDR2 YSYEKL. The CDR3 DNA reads TGCGCCAGCAGCCAAACAGGGGGGAGGTCCTACAATGAGCAGTTCTTC. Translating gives CASSQTGGRSYNEQFF.

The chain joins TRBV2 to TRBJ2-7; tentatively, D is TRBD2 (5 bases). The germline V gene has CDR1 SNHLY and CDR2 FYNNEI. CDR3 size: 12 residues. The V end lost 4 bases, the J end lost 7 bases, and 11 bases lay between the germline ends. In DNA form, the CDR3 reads TGTGCCAGCAGTGTCGGAAGGGAGGAGCAGTACTTC. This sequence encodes CASSVGREEQYF.

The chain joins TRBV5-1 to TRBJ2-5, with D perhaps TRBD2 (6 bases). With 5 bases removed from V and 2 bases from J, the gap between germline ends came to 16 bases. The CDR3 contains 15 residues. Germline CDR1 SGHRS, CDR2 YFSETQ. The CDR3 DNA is TGCGCCAGCAGACTAGACGGAGGGAGGCAAGAGACCCAGTACTTC. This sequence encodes CASRLDGGRQETQYF.

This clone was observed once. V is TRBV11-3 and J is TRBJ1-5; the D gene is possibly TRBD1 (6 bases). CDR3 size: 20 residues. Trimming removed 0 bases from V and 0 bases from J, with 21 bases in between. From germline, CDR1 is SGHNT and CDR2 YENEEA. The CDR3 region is CASSLDGRGPGVYSNQPQHF. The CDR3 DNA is TGTGCCAGCAGCTTAGATGGGAGGGGCCCAGGGGTTTATAGCAATCAGCCCCAGCATTTT.

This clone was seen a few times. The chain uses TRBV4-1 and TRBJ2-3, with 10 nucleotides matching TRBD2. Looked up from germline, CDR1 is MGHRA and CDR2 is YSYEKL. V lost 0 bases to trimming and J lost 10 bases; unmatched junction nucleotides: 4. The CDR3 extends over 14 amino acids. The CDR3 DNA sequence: TGCGCCAGCAGCCAAGAAACCCTAGCGGGGGCGCAGTATTTT. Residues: CASSQETLAGAQYF.

The CDR3 sequence: CSVEDIDGFSYNEQFF. The CDR3, as DNA: TGCAGCGTTGAAGACATCGACGGGTTCTCATACAATGAGCAGTTCTTC. The genes are TRBV29-1 and TRBJ2-1; no clear D gene. Trimming stripped 0 bases from V and 4 bases from J, with 16 bases between. Germline-derived CDR1 and CDR2 are SQVTM and ANQGSEA. The CDR3 is made up of 16 amino acids.

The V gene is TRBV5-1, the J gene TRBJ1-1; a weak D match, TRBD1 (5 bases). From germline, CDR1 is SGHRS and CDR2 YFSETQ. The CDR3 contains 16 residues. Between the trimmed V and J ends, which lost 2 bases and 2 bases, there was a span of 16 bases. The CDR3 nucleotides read TGCGCCAGCAGCTTACTGTCCGGGGGAATTAACACTGAAGCTTTCTTT. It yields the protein CASSLLSGGINTEAFF. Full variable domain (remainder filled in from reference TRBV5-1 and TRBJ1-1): KAGVTQTPRYLIKTRGQQVTLSCSPISGHRSVSWYQQTPGQGLQFLFEYFSETQRNKGNFPGRFSGRQFSNSRSEMNVSTLELGDSALYLCASSLLSGGINTEAFFGQGTRLTVV.

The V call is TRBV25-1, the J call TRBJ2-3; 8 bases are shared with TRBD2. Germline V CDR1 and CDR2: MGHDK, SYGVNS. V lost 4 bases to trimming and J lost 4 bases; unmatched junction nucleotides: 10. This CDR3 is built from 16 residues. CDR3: CASSGRGAGVSDTQYF. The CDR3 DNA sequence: TGTGCCAGCAGTGGGCGAGGAGCGGGGGTTTCAGATACGCAGTATTTT.

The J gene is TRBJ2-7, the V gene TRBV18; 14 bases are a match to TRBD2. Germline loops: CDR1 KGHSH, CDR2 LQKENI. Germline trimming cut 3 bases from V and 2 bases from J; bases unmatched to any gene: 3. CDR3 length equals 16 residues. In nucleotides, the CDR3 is TGTGCCAGCTCACCCGGGACTAGCGGGGGCACCTACGAGCAGTACTTC. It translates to CASSPGTSGGTYEQYF.

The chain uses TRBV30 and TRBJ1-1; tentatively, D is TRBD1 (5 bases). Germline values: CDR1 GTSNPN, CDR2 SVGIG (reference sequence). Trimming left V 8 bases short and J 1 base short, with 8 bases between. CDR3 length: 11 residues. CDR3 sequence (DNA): TGTGCCCACAGGACGAACACTGAAGCTTTCTTT. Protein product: CAHRTNTEAFF. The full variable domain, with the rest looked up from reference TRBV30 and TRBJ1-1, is SQTIHQWPATLVQPVGSPLSLECTVEGTSNPNLYWYRQAAGRGLQLLFYSVGIGQISSEVPQNLSASRPQDRQFILSSKKLLLSDSGFYLCAHRTNTEAFFGQGTRLTVV.

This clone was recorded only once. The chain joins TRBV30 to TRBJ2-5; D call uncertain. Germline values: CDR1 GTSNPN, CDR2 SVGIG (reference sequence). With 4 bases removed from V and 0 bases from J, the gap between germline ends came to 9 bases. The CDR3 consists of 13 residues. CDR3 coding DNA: TGTGCCTGGACGTCCCTTGACCAAGAGACCCAGTACTTC. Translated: CAWTSLDQETQYF.

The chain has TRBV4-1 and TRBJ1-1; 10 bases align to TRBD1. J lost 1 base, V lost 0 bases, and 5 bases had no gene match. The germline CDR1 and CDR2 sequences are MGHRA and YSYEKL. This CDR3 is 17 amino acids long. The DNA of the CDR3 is TGCGCCAGCAGCCAAGATGGGACAGGGGCTACGAACACTGAAGCTTTCTTT. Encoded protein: CASSQDGTGATNTEAFF.

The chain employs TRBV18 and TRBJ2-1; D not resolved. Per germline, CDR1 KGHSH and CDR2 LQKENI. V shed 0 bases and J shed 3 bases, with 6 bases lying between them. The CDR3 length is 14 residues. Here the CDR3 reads CASSPPGGYNEQFF. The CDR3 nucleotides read TGTGCCAGCTCACCACCTGGCGGCTACAATGAGCAGTTCTTC.

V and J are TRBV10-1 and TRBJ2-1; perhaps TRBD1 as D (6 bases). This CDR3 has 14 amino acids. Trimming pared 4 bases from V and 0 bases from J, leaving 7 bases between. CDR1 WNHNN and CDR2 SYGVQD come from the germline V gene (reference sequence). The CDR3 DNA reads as TGCGCCAGCAGTGGACAGGCCTCCTACAATGAGCAGTTCTTC. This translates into CASSGQASYNEQFF.

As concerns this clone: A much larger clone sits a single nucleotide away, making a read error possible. Here the CDR3 DNA reads TGTGCCAGCAGCGACAGGGCGGCCGGGGAGCTGTTTTTT. This codes for CASSDRAAGELFF. The chain carries TRBV2 and TRBJ2-2; 7 bases line up with TRBD1. The V segment lost 6 bases and the J segment 6 bases; nucleotides outside the gene matches: 4. Germline CDR1 SNHLY, CDR2 FYNNEI. The CDR3 has 13 residues.

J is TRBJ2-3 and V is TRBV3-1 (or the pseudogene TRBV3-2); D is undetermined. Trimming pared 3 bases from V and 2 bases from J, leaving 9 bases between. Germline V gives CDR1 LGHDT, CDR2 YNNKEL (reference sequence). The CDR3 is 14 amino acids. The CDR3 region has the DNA TGTGCCAGCAGCCAGGCCGGGTCCACAGATACGCAGTATTTT. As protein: CASSQAGSTDTQYF.